This T cell receptor (beta chain) was recovered during a study of CD8+ T cells in alopecia areata. Isolated RNA was reverse transcribed into cDNA used as the sequencing template. The assay was immunoSEQ multiplex PCR, and TCRdb's table has in-frame clones only and misses some. In the table there are 90,000 to 100,000 clones, 60% to 65% of which are singletons. This CDR3 is built from 14 residues. Trimming took 4 bases from V and 5 from J, leaving 14 bases between them. Germline lookup yields CDR1 SGHDN and CDR2 FVKESK. Treatment given: oral pan-JAK inhibitor, 5-10 mg twice daily. The sequences come from CD8+ T cells sorted from blood, collected at week 4, from a patient treated with tofacitinib. This chain links TRBV14 with TRBJ1-1, with a possible D match to TRBD1 (6 bases). This receptor was obtained from a human donor with alopecia areata. Here the CDR3 DNA reads TGTGCCAGCAGCCCACTAGGGGGGTGGACTGAAGCTTTCTTT. Amino acids: CASSPLGGWTEAFF.